These 30 T cell receptor beta chains share one sample of origin, sequenced in a study of cytomegalovirus exposure and HLA in healthy donors. The PCR ran on 60 Vbeta and 13 Jbeta primers. Method: immunoSEQ multiplex PCR; TCRdb's copy keeps in-frame clones and lacks some. The sample has 150,000 or so clones, around 73% seen once. Sequences were obtained from PBMCs. These TCRs come from a woman under 30 in good health and CMV-seronegative.

The V and J genes are TRBV2 and TRBJ1-4, with 8 nucleotides matching TRBD1. Germline V lookup: CDR1 SNHLY, CDR2 FYNNEI. The J segment lost 2 bases and the V segment lost 5 bases, leaving 7 bases of the junction unmatched. CDR3 length equals 16 residues. In DNA, the CDR3 is TGTGCCAGCAGTCCCCCGGACAGGGCGACTAATGAAAAACTGTTTTTT. Its protein is CASSPPDRATNEKLFF.

Written as DNA, the CDR3 is TGTGCCAGTTATTACACTGAAGCTTTCTTT. This translates into CASYYTEAFF. The gene calls are TRBV28 and TRBJ1-1; D gene ambiguous. Trimming removed 9 bases from V and 3 bases from J, with 5 bases in between. Germline V gene data show CDR1 as MDHEN and CDR2 as SYDVKM. The CDR3 totals 10 residues.

In the case of this clone: At one end the junction does not follow the germline gene, possibly because of a read error. The chain couples TRBV7-9 to TRBJ2-1; TRBD2 matches 7 bases. The germline CDR1 and CDR2 sequences are SEHNR and FQNEAQ (reference sequence). The CDR3 consists of 16 residues. CDR3 in amino acids: CSSSLRGTGGHNEQFF. The CDR3, as DNA: TGTTCCAGCAGCTTACGAGGCACGGGGGGACACAATGAGCAGTTCTTC.

This clone was seen only once. The chain carries TRBV7-9 and TRBJ1-1; D is perhaps TRBD1 (5 bases). V lost 5 bases to trimming and J lost 0 bases, with 10 bases between them. The CDR3 spans 14 residues. Per germline, CDR1 SEHNR and CDR2 FQNEAQ (reference sequence). CDR3 DNA: TGTGCCAGCAGCCCAGGGATTTTGAACACTGAAGCTTTCTTT. Protein: CASSPGILNTEAFF.

J is TRBJ1-2 and V is TRBV4-3; 7 bases match TRBD1. With 1 base clipped from V and 5 bases from J, the junction kept 7 bases outside the gene matches. The CDR3 sequence is 15 residues long. Germline V lookup: CDR1 LGHNA, CDR2 YSLEER. CDR3 DNA: TGCGCCAGCAGCCAAGGGTACAGGGGCACTTATGGCTACACCTTC. As protein: CASSQGYRGTYGYTF.

This chain links TRBV6-5 with TRBJ2-6, with a possible D match to TRBD1 (5 bases). Germline values: CDR1 MNHEY, CDR2 SVGAGI. This CDR3 region has 16 residues. V was trimmed by 2 bases and J by 1 base, leaving 9 bases between them. CDR3 nucleotide sequence: TGTGCCAGCAGTTACCAGGGCCAATCTGGGGCCAACGTCCTGACTTTC. The encoded protein is CASSYQGQSGANVLTF.

In DNA, the CDR3 is TGTGCCACCAGCAAGAACGGTCTAATCGGACTGTTTTTT. Translated, it gives CATSKNGLIGLFF. The chain carries TRBV15 and TRBJ1-4; D uncertain. Trimming removed 4 bases from V and 13 bases from J, with 16 bases in between. The V gene's germline CDR1 is LNHNV and CDR2 YYDKDF (reference sequence). There are 13 residues in the CDR3.

The V and J genes are TRBV27 and TRBJ2-1, with 9 nucleotides matching TRBD2. CDR1 and CDR2 from the germline V gene are MNHEY and SMNVEV (reference sequence). V was pared by 5 bases and J by 2 bases, with 10 bases of the junction left unmatched. This CDR3 comprises 17 residues. The DNA for the CDR3 is TGTGCCAGCAGTCCAGACGGGACTAGCCTAACCTACAATGAGCAGTTCTTC. Translating it yields CASSPDGTSLTYNEQFF.

DNA of the CDR3: TGTGCCAGCAGCGTCCTAAACAGGGCCACTGAAGCTTTCTTT. The encoded protein is CASSVLNRATEAFF. The chain couples TRBV7-9 to TRBJ1-1; D is possibly TRBD1 (6 bases). The ends were cut back, 5 bases at V and 4 bases at J, with 14 bases in the middle. Germline V lookup: CDR1 SEHNR, CDR2 FQNEAQ (reference sequence). The CDR3 extends over 14 amino acids.

Only a few counts were recorded for this clone. The V and J genes are TRBV4-3 and TRBJ2-5, with TRBD2 matching over 12 bases. CDR1 and CDR2 (germline): LGHNA, YSLEER. Trimming cost V 2 bases and J 2 bases; bases outside gene matches: 9. There are 18 residues in the CDR3. The CDR3 DNA is TGCGCCAGCAGCCAAAAACTAGCGGGGGGTATATTGCAAGAGACCCAGTACTTC. Protein product: CASSQKLAGGILQETQYF.

Concerning this clone: An end of the junction does not agree with germline; a read error may underlie this. The chain couples TRBV7-9 to TRBJ2-2, with a possible D match to TRBD2 (5 bases). This CDR3 is built from 15 residues. Germline CDR1 and CDR2: SEHNR and FQNEAQ (reference sequence). CDR3 coding DNA: TGTGCCAGCAGCTTAGGGGGTGATTACACCGGGGAGCTGTCTTTT. As protein: CASSLGGDYTGELSF.

This clone came up a few times. The V call is TRBV7-9, the J call TRBJ2-2; a possible D gene is TRBD2 (5 bases). V lost 2 bases to trimming and J lost 0 bases, with 10 bases between them. This CDR3 comprises 16 residues. The V gene's germline CDR1 is SEHNR and CDR2 FQNEAQ (reference sequence). The CDR3 region is CASSLSGPANTGELFF. DNA of the CDR3: TGTGCCAGCAGCTTAAGCGGACCAGCGAACACCGGGGAGCTGTTTTTT.

This clone was recorded only once. This rearrangement joins TRBV7-9 to TRBJ2-2, with a possible D match to TRBD2 (6 bases). Between the trimmed V and J ends, which lost 1 base and 2 bases, there was a span of 8 bases. This CDR3 region has 15 residues. Germline-derived CDR1 and CDR2 are SEHNR and FQNEAQ (reference sequence). The CDR3 DNA reads TGTGCCAGCAGCTTAGGGGGACTTAACACCGGGGAGCTGTTTTTT. Translation: CASSLGGLNTGELFF.

V gene TRBV28 combines with J gene TRBJ1-3, with D possibly matching TRBD1 (5 bases). Germline V lookup: CDR1 MDHEN, CDR2 SYDVKM. The CDR3 contains 16 residues. The V end was cut by 6 bases, the J end by 3 bases, with 18 bases between. The CDR3 DNA is TGTGCCAGCAGCTCAGGAGGGGATCGATATGGAAACACCATATATTTT. This translates into CASSSGGDRYGNTIYF. Drawing the rest from reference TRBV28 and TRBJ1-3, the complete variable domain is DVKVTQSSRYLVKRTGEKVFLECVQDMDHENMFWYRQDPGLGLRLIYFSYDVKMKEKGDIPEGYSVSREKKERFSLILESASTNQTSMYLCASSSGGDRYGNTIYFGEGSWLTVV.

The chain is built from TRBV5-4 and TRBJ1-2, with D unresolved. Germline CDR1 SGHNT, CDR2 YYREEE (reference sequence). Trimming took 4 bases from V and 4 from J, leaving 11 bases between them. The CDR3 is 13 residues long. In DNA, the CDR3 is TGTGCCAGCAGCGGAGCGGCCAGCTATGGCTACACCTTC. Encoded protein: CASSGAASYGYTF.

The chain links TRBV28 to TRBJ1-1; the match to TRBD1 covers 7 bases. The CDR3 covers 12 residues. The V and J ends lost 8 bases and 1 base, in that order; junction bases with no gene match: 1. Germline V gene data show CDR1 as MDHEN and CDR2 as SYDVKM. The CDR3 nucleotides read TGTGCCAGCGAGGGGGCGAACACTGAAGCTTTCTTT. Translating it yields CASEGANTEAFF.

This clone has just one count. The V and J genes are TRBV7-2 and TRBJ2-7; TRBD1 matches at 11 bases. The CDR3 is made up of 16 amino acids. V shed 4 bases and J 4 bases; nucleotides not matched to a gene: 9. Germline CDR1 and CDR2: SGHTA and FQGNSA. The CDR3: CASSYSGTGGWYEQYF. In nucleotides, the CDR3 is TGTGCCAGCAGCTACTCCGGGACAGGGGGTTGGTACGAGCAGTACTTC.

In regard to this clone: Additional DNA sequences in this sample encode the identical CDR3. The rearrangement joins TRBV6-4 to TRBJ2-2; no definite D call. From germline, CDR1 is MRHNA and CDR2 SNTAGT. Between the trimmed V and J ends, which lost 6 bases and 0 bases, there was a span of 11 bases. The CDR3 runs to 15 residues. The CDR3 coding sequence is TGTGCCAGCAGACCACAGTCGGCGAACACCGGGGAGCTGTTTTTT. Translation: CASRPQSANTGELFF.

This clone was counted once. The chain has TRBV30 and TRBJ1-5; D is perhaps TRBD1 (5 bases). The CDR3 contains 13 residues. Germline CDR1 and CDR2: GTSNPN and SVGIG (reference sequence). The germline V and J ends were trimmed by 0 bases and 5 bases, with 8 bases remaining between them. As DNA, the CDR3 is TGTGCCTGGAGTGTACGGGGGGATCAGCCCCAGCATTTT. Its translation is CAWSVRGDQPQHF.

This clone showed up just a few times. The chain combines TRBV19 with TRBJ1-5; D unclear. The germline gives CDR1 LNHDA, CDR2 SQIVND (reference sequence). This CDR3 is 17 amino acids long. The germline V and J ends were trimmed by 3 bases and 0 bases, with 15 bases remaining between them. Here the CDR3 reads CASSIAPQAYSNQPQHF. The DNA of the CDR3 is TGTGCCAGTAGTATTGCGCCCCAGGCTTATAGCAATCAGCCCCAGCATTTT.

J is TRBJ2-7 and V is TRBV18, with 12 bases fitting TRBD2. Per the germline V gene, CDR1 is KGHSH and CDR2 is LQKENI. The CDR3 has 13 amino acids. The J segment lost 5 bases and the V segment lost 6 bases, leaving 2 bases of the junction unmatched. Written as DNA, the CDR3 is TGTGCCAGCTCGAGACTAGCGGGAGACGAGCAGTACGTC. Encoded protein: CASSRLAGDEQYV.

The sample holds one count of this clone. V and J are TRBV6-6 and TRBJ2-3; 10 bases line up with TRBD2. This CDR3 comprises 16 residues. V lost 6 bases, J lost 0 bases, and 6 bases stayed unmatched. Germline CDR1 and CDR2: MNHNY and SVGAGI (reference sequence). CDR3 sequence reads: CASRPGTSDSTDTQYF. CDR3 in DNA: TGTGCCAGCAGACCAGGGACTAGCGACAGCACAGATACGCAGTATTTT.

This rearrangement joins TRBV30 to TRBJ1-5; 7 bases align to TRBD1. After removal of 4 bases from V and 2 bases from J, the junction contained 5 bases not matched to a gene. The CDR3 length is 14 residues. Germline V CDR1 and CDR2: GTSNPN, SVGIG (reference sequence). The CDR3 nucleotides read TGTGCCTGGACCAATACAGGGGGCAATCAGCCCCAGCATTTT. Amino acid sequence: CAWTNTGGNQPQHF.

The sample holds one count of this clone. The CDR3 DNA is TGTGCCAGCAGGAAGGGTGGACTAGCCGCCTACAATGAGCAGTTCTTC. This encodes CASRKGGLAAYNEQFF. The chain has TRBV4-2 and TRBJ2-1; 8 bases align to TRBD2. CDR1 LGHNA and CDR2 YNFKEQ come from the germline V gene. The V segment lost 6 bases and the J segment 2 bases; nucleotides outside the gene matches: 9. This CDR3 is 16 amino acids long.

The chain links TRBV6-5 to TRBJ1-3, with D tentatively TRBD1 (6 bases). This CDR3 contains 14 residues. In germline, CDR1 is MNHEY, CDR2 SVGAGI. With 6 bases removed from V and 2 bases from J, the gap between germline ends came to 11 bases. The CDR3 coding sequence is TGTGCCAGCAGATCGGACAGTGCTGGAAACACCATATATTTT. Residues: CASRSDSAGNTIYF.

The chain recombines TRBV13 with TRBJ2-1, with 14 bases identical to TRBD2. The J segment lost 4 bases and the V segment lost 3 bases, leaving 8 bases of the junction unmatched. The CDR3 sequence is 18 residues long. The germline gives CDR1 PRHDT, CDR2 FYEKMQ (reference sequence). Here the CDR3 DNA reads TGTGCCAGCAGCTTGACTAGCGGGAGGGCCCTCTTATACAATGAGCAGTTCTTC. Protein sequence: CASSLTSGRALLYNEQFF.

This chain links TRBV7-9 with TRBJ2-7; 7 nucleotides agree with TRBD2. Germline lookup yields CDR1 SEHNR and CDR2 FQNEAQ (reference sequence). The CDR3 runs to 14 residues. The trim removed 5 bases at V and 6 bases at J, leaving 10 bases unmatched. The CDR3 coding sequence is TGTGCCAGCAGCCCCCCCACTAGCGCGGGCGAGCAGTACGTC. Encoded protein: CASSPPTSAGEQYV.

This clone was seen more than once but under ten times. The chain couples TRBV13 to TRBJ1-3, with D unclear. CDR1 is PRHDT and CDR2 is FYEKMQ in the germline V gene (reference sequence). Trimming cost V 5 bases and J 1 base, with 12 bases left between them. The CDR3 spans 15 residues. The CDR3 spells CASSPQTTSGNTIYF. As DNA, the CDR3 is TGTGCCAGCAGCCCACAGACAACGTCTGGAAACACCATATATTTT.

This clone was recorded once. The rearrangement uses TRBV7-9 and TRBJ2-6; D is unresolved. Germline CDR1 is SEHNR and CDR2 is FQNEAQ (reference sequence). The CDR3 contains 16 residues. V lost 8 bases, J lost 0 bases, and 14 bases lay in between. This CDR3 reads CASVLSSVSGANVLTF. The CDR3 DNA follows: TGTGCCAGCGTCCTTAGCTCCGTCTCTGGGGCCAACGTCCTGACTTTC.

The table lists this clone with a count of one. This sequence joins TRBV2 and TRBJ2-3, with TRBD2 matching 9 bases. The CDR3 loop spans 15 amino acids. J gave up 4 bases and V 8 bases, and 10 bases lay outside the gene matches. Germline V gene sequence: CDR1 SNHLY, CDR2 FYNNEI. CDR3 sequence (DNA): TGTGCCAGCTATGACAGTGCGGGAGGGCCAGATACGCAGTATTTT. Its translation is CASYDSAGGPDTQYF. The whole variable domain, filled in from reference TRBV2 and TRBJ2-3, reads EPEVTQTPSHQVTQMGQEVILRCVPISNHLYFYWYRQILGQKVEFLVSFYNNEISEKSEIFDDQFSVERPDGSNFTLKIRSTKLEDSAMYFCASYDSAGGPDTQYFGPGTRLTVL.